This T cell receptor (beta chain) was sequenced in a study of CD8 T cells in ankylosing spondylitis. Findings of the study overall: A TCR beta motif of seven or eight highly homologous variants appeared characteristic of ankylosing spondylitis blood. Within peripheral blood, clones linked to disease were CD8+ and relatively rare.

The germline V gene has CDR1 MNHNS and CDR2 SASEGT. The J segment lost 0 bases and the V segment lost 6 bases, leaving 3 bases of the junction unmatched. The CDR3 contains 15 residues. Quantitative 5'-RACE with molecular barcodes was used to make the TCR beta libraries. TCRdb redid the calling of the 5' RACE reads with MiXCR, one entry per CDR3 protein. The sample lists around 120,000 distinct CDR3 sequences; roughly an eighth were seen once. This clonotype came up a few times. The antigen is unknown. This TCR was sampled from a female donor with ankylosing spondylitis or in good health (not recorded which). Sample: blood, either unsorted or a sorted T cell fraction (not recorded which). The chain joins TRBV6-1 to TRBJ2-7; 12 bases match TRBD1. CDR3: CASRGQGAGSYEQYF. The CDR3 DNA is TGTGCCAGCAGGGGACAGGGGGCCGGCTCCTACGAGCAGTACTTC.